One and the same sample provided the 29 T cell receptor beta chains below, sequenced in a study of T cell repertoires in cytomegalovirus infection (dated by TCRdb to the late 2010s). Sequencing was carried out with an Illumina HiSeq 1500. TCRdb itself trimmed the public reads at Q25 with fastp, ran MiXCR and retained productive beta chains. Every distinct CDR3 protein forms one entry, paired with its most common genes and DNA. This sample holds 350,000 to 550,000 distinct CDR3 sequences; about a third were observed only once. The ten largest clones take up around 13% of the sample. Source material: PBMCs. These receptors originate from a human donor in good health (CMV status not recorded). Some clones in this sample may be carry-over from other donors' samples.

The table lists this clonotype with a few counts. This chain joins TRBV7-9 and TRBJ2-7; 10 positions match TRBD1. The CDR3 covers 14 residues. Looked up from germline, CDR1 is SEHNR and CDR2 is FQNEAQ (reference sequence). V lost 4 bases, J lost 6 bases, and 6 bases stayed unmatched. The CDR3 reads CASSSGTGESEQYF. The CDR3 coding sequence is TGTGCCAGCAGCTCCGGGACAGGGGAGAGCGAGCAGTACTTC.

This clonotype was recorded many times. The gene calls are TRBV6-1 and TRBJ2-1; D uncertain. CDR1 is MNHNS and CDR2 is SASEGT in the germline V gene. This CDR3 spans 15 amino acids. V shed 4 bases and J shed 2 bases, with 12 bases lying between them. As DNA, the CDR3 is TGTGCCAGCAGTGGAAGCAGGAGCACCTACAATGAGCAGTTCTTC. Translating it yields CASSGSRSTYNEQFF.

V and J are TRBV29-1 and TRBJ2-7; the D call may be TRBD1 or TRBD2 (5 bases each). The germline gives CDR1 SQVTM, CDR2 ANQGSEA. Trimming removed 4 bases from V and 7 bases from J, with 14 bases in between. The CDR3 spans 12 residues. The CDR3 here is CSVGEAGSEQYF. CDR3 nucleotides: TGCAGCGTTGGTGAGGCAGGGAGTGAGCAGTACTTC.

The chain has TRBV30 and TRBJ1-2; weak D call: TRBD1 (6 bases). The CDR3 consists of 13 residues. Trimming cost V 3 bases and J 7 bases, with 15 bases left between them. CDR1 and CDR2 (germline): GTSNPN, SVGIG (reference sequence). CDR3 loop: CAWRKQGPGGYTF. CDR3 in DNA: TGTGCCTGGAGGAAACAGGGACCTGGTGGCTACACCTTC. The entire variable domain, with the rest obtained from reference TRBV30 and TRBJ1-2, is as follows: SQTIHQWPATLVQPVGSPLSLECTVEGTSNPNLYWYRQAAGRGLQLLFYSVGIGQISSEVPQNLSASRPQDRQFILSSKKLLLSDSGFYLCAWRKQGPGGYTFGSGTRLTVV.

The gene calls are TRBV5-1 and TRBJ2-3; D gene ambiguous. The CDR3 runs 14 residues. The V and J ends lost 0 bases and 3 bases respectively, with 8 bases between them. The germline CDR1 and CDR2 sequences are SGHRS and YFSETQ. CDR3 residues: CASSLDSQTDTQYF. CDR3 in DNA: TGCGCCAGCAGCTTGGACAGCCAAACAGATACGCAGTATTTT.

The chain uses TRBV7-8 and TRBJ2-3, with D perhaps given as TRBD1 or TRBD2 (5 bases each). Deletions cut 1 base from V and 6 bases from J, with 11 bases between. CDR3 size: 14 residues. Per germline, CDR1 SGHVS and CDR2 FQNEAQ. DNA of the CDR3: TGTGCCAGCAGCTTAGTATTCGAGGGGGATACGCAGTATTTT. Translating gives CASSLVFEGDTQYF.

The chain is built from TRBV12-3 or TRBV12-4 and TRBJ2-1, with TRBD1 identical over 7 bases. Unmatched junction bases numbered 6, after V lost 6 bases and J lost 7 bases. This CDR3 has 13 amino acids. CDR3 DNA: TGTGCCAGCAGATACAGGGGATTGAATGAGCAGTTCTTC. Translating gives CASRYRGLNEQFF.

The V call is TRBV20-1, the J call TRBJ2-3; D not resolved. V shed 4 bases and J shed 2 bases, with 13 bases lying between them. CDR3 length equals 14 residues. Germline V CDR1 and CDR2: DFQATT, SNEGSKA (reference sequence). The CDR3 nucleotides read TGCAGTGCTAAGAGGAAACCCTTCACAGATACGCAGTATTTT. This encodes CSAKRKPFTDTQYF.

The chain couples TRBV12-3 or TRBV12-4 to TRBJ2-5; D call uncertain. This CDR3 is built from 12 residues. The V end lost 8 bases, the J end lost 7 bases, and 14 bases lay between the germline ends. The CDR3 region has the DNA TGTGCCAGCGGCCCCCCAGGCGGGACCCAGTACTTC. Protein product: CASGPPGGTQYF.

This rearrangement joins TRBV5-6 to TRBJ2-2; D is unresolved. Deletions cut 1 base from V and 0 bases from J, with 7 bases between. Germline V gene sequence: CDR1 SGHDT, CDR2 YYEEEE. This CDR3 has 15 amino acids. CDR3 coding DNA: TGTGCCAGCAGCTTGTTAAGGCCGAACACCGGGGAGCTGTTTTTT. It encodes CASSLLRPNTGELFF. The whole variable domain, filled in from reference TRBV5-6 and TRBJ2-2, reads DAGVTQSPTHLIKTRGQQVTLRCSPKSGHDTVSWYQQALGQGPQFIFQYYEEEERQRGNFPDRFSGHQFPNYSSELNVNALLLGDSALYLCASSLLRPNTGELFFGEGSRLTVL.

J is TRBJ2-2 and V is TRBV6-4; D is undetermined. The length of the CDR3 is 13 residues. Between the trimmed V and J ends, which lost 0 bases and 4 bases, there was a span of 3 bases. The germline V gene encodes CDR1 MRHNA and CDR2 SNTAGT. The CDR3 sequence is CASSDSGTGELFF. In DNA form, the CDR3 reads TGTGCCAGCAGTGACTCGGGCACCGGGGAGCTGTTTTTT.

This clonotype was seen a few times. The chain recombines TRBV19 with TRBJ2-2; 7 positions agree with TRBD1. The CDR3 runs 14 residues. Germline V gene lookup returns CDR1 LNHDA and CDR2 SQIVND (reference sequence). With 10 bases clipped from V and 5 bases from J, the junction kept 10 bases outside the gene matches. The CDR3 sequence is CATSQGPGTGELFF. CDR3 nucleotide sequence: TGTGCCACGTCACAGGGGCCGGGGACCGGGGAGCTGTTTTTT. The whole variable domain, filled in from reference TRBV19 and TRBJ2-2, reads DGGITQSPKYLFRKEGQNVTLSCEQNLNHDAMYWYRQDPGQGLRLIYYSQIVNDFQKGDIAEGYSVSREKKESFPLTVTSAQKNPTAFYLCATSQGPGTGELFFGEGSRLTVL.

This rearrangement joins TRBV4-1 to TRBJ1-4; TRBD1 matches 7 bases. This CDR3 has 14 amino acids. The germline V gene has CDR1 MGHRA and CDR2 YSYEKL. Trimming removed 3 bases from V and 8 bases from J; junction bases left unmatched: 6. CDR3 nucleotide sequence: TGCGCCAGCAGCCACGACAGGGTGCGAGAAAAACTGTTTTTT. This gives the protein CASSHDRVREKLFF.

This clonotype turned up a few times. The J gene is TRBJ2-7, the V gene TRBV11-2; the D gene is possibly TRBD2 (5 bases). This CDR3 contains 12 residues. Per the germline V gene, CDR1 is SGHAT and CDR2 is FQNNGV. V shed 5 bases and J shed 6 bases, with 11 bases lying between them. Written as DNA, the CDR3 is TGTGCCAGCAGCCGGGGTGTAACCGAGCAGTACTTC. This sequence encodes CASSRGVTEQYF.

This chain uses TRBV27 with TRBJ1-2, with D possibly being TRBD1 (5 bases). V gave up 5 bases and J gave up 0 bases, with 13 bases separating them. CDR3 length: 15 residues. In germline, CDR1 is MNHEY, CDR2 SMNVEV (reference sequence). DNA of the CDR3: TGTGCCAGCAGTGCCCAGGGTGCCCCTAACTATGGCTACACCTTC. Protein: CASSAQGAPNYGYTF.

The V gene is TRBV4-1, the J gene TRBJ1-5; the D gene is possibly TRBD1 (6 bases). Germline V gives CDR1 MGHRA, CDR2 YSYEKL. The CDR3 contains 14 residues. V lost 4 bases, J lost 4 bases, and 11 bases lay in between. CDR3 nucleotides: TGCGCCAGCAGCCCTCGACAGGAAAATCAGCCCCAGCATTTT. Translating it yields CASSPRQENQPQHF.

The genes are TRBV29-1 and TRBJ1-1; 9 nucleotides agree with TRBD1. The junction had 15 bases not matched to a gene; V was cut back by 7 bases and J by 6 bases. The length of the CDR3 is 15 residues. Germline assignment: CDR1 SQVTM and CDR2 ANQGSEA. The CDR3 nucleotides read TGCAGCGCCCCGCTACCACAGGGGGCAGTGGCTGAAGCTTTCTTT. Protein: CSAPLPQGAVAEAFF.

The gene calls are TRBV9 and TRBJ2-1, with D tentatively TRBD2 (5 bases). CDR1 is SGDLS and CDR2 is YYNGEE in the germline V gene. Trimming cost V 3 bases and J 1 base, with 17 bases left between them. The CDR3 runs to 17 residues. Here the CDR3 DNA reads TGTGCCAGCAGCGCCGGGGAGACCATCCCTTCCTACAATGAGCAGTTCTTC. Protein sequence: CASSAGETIPSYNEQFF.

Note on this clonotype: As the CDR3 is not closed by the conserved phenylalanine or tryptophan, this likely results from a read error. It is unclear where the CDR3 begins or ends on the DNA, so no DNA is shown, and the CDR3 is as TCRdb lists it. V gene TRBV7-2 combines with J gene TRBJ2-1; the DNA was not used to check the table's D call, TRBD2. The CDR3 numbers 14 amino acids, ends counted. Germline V gives CDR1 SGHTA, CDR2 FQGNSA. CDR3 protein: CASSFPSGANEQLL.

The CDR3 DNA reads TGCGCCAGCAGCCATGGGACAGGGATCTACGAGCAGTACTTC. Protein: CASSHGTGIYEQYF. The rearrangement links TRBV4-1 to TRBJ2-7; 9 nucleotides align to TRBD1. V was clipped by 3 bases and J by 3 bases; unmatched bases: 3. This CDR3 comprises 14 residues. Germline loops: CDR1 MGHRA, CDR2 YSYEKL.

This clonotype was observed a handful of times. The V call is TRBV4-3, the J call TRBJ1-6; D may be TRBD1 (6 bases). V lost 0 bases and J lost 8, with 11 bases in between. This CDR3 contains 15 residues. Germline CDR1 is LGHNA and CDR2 is YSLEER. CDR3 protein: CASSQDWGHYSPLHF. CDR3 bases: TGCGCCAGCAGCCAAGATTGGGGACACTATTCACCCCTCCACTTT.

The chain carries TRBV6-1 and TRBJ2-1, with D perhaps TRBD2 (6 bases). The germline V and J ends were trimmed by 11 bases and 3 bases, with 17 bases remaining between them. The CDR3 has 14 residues. In germline, CDR1 is MNHNS, CDR2 SASEGT. CDR3: CAGAPDYYYNEQFF. CDR3 DNA: TGTGCCGGAGCCCCGGACTATTACTACAATGAGCAGTTCTTC.

This clonotype has ten or more counts. The CDR3 here is CASSFTVPGLAESKNIQYF. The CDR3 DNA reads TGTGCCAGCAGCTTTACTGTTCCGGGACTAGCGGAATCCAAAAACATTCAGTACTTC. The V and J genes are TRBV7-2 and TRBJ2-4; 11 bases match TRBD2. V was clipped by 3 bases and J by 2 bases; unmatched bases: 12. Germline values: CDR1 SGHTA, CDR2 FQGNSA. This CDR3 has 19 amino acids. The variable domain in full, completed from reference TRBV7-2 and TRBJ2-4, reads GAGVSQSPSNKVTEKGKDVELRCDPISGHTALYWYRQSLGQGLEFLIYFQGNSAPDKSGLPSDRFSAERTGGSVSTLTIQRTQQEDSAVYLCASSFTVPGLAESKNIQYFGAGTRLSVL.

The rearrangement joins TRBV6-5 to TRBJ2-1; maybe TRBD2 (5 bases). Germline CDR1 and CDR2: MNHEY and SVGAGI. This CDR3 spans 17 amino acids. Trimming took off 0 bases at V and 0 bases at J, with 12 bases between the two ends. CDR3 sequence (DNA): TGTGCCAGCAGTTACTCGGGAGCAGCCAACTCCTACAATGAGCAGTTCTTC. Translating it yields CASSYSGAANSYNEQFF.

In DNA form, the CDR3 reads TGTGCCAGCAGTTTAATGGACCGGCAGACCCAGTACTTC. This codes for CASSLMDRQTQYF. The V gene is TRBV27, the J gene TRBJ2-5; D gene uncertain. Germline assignment: CDR1 MNHEY and CDR2 SMNVEV (reference sequence). Trimming removed 2 bases from V and 6 bases from J, with 10 bases in between. The CDR3 is made up of 13 amino acids.

The chain joins TRBV5-4 to TRBJ1-2; no clear D. Germline assignment: CDR1 SGHNT and CDR2 YYREEE (reference sequence). This CDR3 region has 14 residues. Trimming took 4 bases from V and 0 from J, leaving 10 bases between them. CDR3 in DNA: TGTGCCAGCAGCGCGGAGTCAGCTAACTATGGCTACACCTTC. Amino acid sequence: CASSAESANYGYTF.

V usage is TRBV11-1 and J usage is TRBJ1-1; no reliable D call. The CDR3 sequence is 12 residues long. Germline V gene lookup returns CDR1 SGHAT and CDR2 FQDESV (reference sequence). V was trimmed by 5 bases and J by 4 bases, leaving 8 bases between them. CDR3 amino acids: CASSTLLTEAFF. In DNA, the CDR3 is TGTGCCAGCAGCACCTTACTCACTGAAGCTTTCTTT.

The CDR3 bases are TGCGCCAGCAGCCAACTCCCTACGGGGTCAAATCAGCCCCAGCATTTT. Encoded protein: CASSQLPTGSNQPQHF. This rearrangement joins TRBV4-1 to TRBJ1-5; D not certain. Germline V gene data show CDR1 as MGHRA and CDR2 as YSYEKL. This CDR3 region has 16 residues. Trimming removed 2 bases at V and 4 bases at J, with 15 bases between.

This clonotype was observed a few times. The chain uses TRBV20-1 and TRBJ2-3; 8 bases map to TRBD1. This CDR3 contains 17 residues. Germline V lookup: CDR1 DFQATT, CDR2 SNEGSKA (reference sequence). The ends lost 5 bases at V and 7 bases at J; junction bases unmatched: 20. The CDR3 protein is CSALTSQGARGGHTQYF. The CDR3 nucleotides are TGCAGTGCTCTCACCTCTCAGGGGGCCCGGGGTGGTCATACGCAGTATTTT.